This T cell receptor (beta chain) was obtained from a study of T cell repertoires in cytomegalovirus infection. Study in general: Public TCR beta signatures marked donors with CMV infection and the matching HLA.

With regard to this clonotype: Its antigen is not identified.

Whole-study results and caveats: The ex vivo response was dominated by HLA-C-restricted CMV-specific TCR beta clonotypes. Cumulative frequency of public TCR beta families picked out carriers of CMV plus the relevant HLA.

A single record per CDR3 protein comes from TCRdb applying MiXCR to the reads. The table includes roughly 100,000 distinct CDR3 sequences, approximately 17% detected once. The CDR3 has 17 amino acids. V gave up 3 bases and J gave up 4 bases, with 23 bases separating them. CDR1 and CDR2 from the germline V gene are DFQATT and SNEGSKA (reference sequence). This TCR derives from a human donor in good health (CMV status not recorded). Some clones in this sample may be carry-over from other donors' samples. Sequencing input: PBMCs. The genes are TRBV20-1 and TRBJ2-3; D is tentatively TRBD1 or TRBD2 (6 bases each). In nucleotides, the CDR3 is TGCAGTGCTAGGACCCCCGACAAGGGGGGCGGTGCAGATACGCAGTATTTT. Amino acid sequence: CSARTPDKGGGADTQYF.